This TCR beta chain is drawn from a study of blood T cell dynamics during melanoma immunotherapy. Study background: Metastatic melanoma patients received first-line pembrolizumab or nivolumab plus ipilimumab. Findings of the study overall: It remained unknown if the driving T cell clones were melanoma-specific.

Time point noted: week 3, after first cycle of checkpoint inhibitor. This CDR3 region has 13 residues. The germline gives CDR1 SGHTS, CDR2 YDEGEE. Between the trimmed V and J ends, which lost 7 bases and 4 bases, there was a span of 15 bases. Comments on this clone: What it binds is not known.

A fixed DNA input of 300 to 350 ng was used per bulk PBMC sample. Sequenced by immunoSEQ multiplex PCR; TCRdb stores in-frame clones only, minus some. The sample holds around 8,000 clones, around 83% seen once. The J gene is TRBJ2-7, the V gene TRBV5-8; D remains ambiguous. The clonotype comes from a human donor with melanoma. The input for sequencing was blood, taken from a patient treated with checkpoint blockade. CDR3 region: CASGLARVYEQYF. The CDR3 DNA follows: TGTGCCAGCGGGCTTGCACGGGTTTACGAGCAGTACTTC.